This T cell receptor beta chain appears in the sequencing data of a study of blood T cell repertoires in COVID-19. Clones were sequenced by immunoSEQ multiplex PCR, and TCRdb holds only the in-frame ones, with some missing. The sample records about 280,000 clones, roughly 87% being singletons. With 3 bases clipped from V and 14 bases from J, the junction kept 10 bases outside the gene matches. The CDR3 runs 15 residues. Germline V gene sequence: CDR1 SGDLS, CDR2 YYNGEE. This TCR was recovered from a man younger than 35 with active or convalescent COVID-19. Sequences were obtained from peripheral blood. The rearrangement links TRBV9 to TRBJ1-6, with 11 nucleotides matching TRBD1. CDR3 sequence: CASSAHQGQGETLHF. CDR3 DNA sequence: TGTGCCAGCAGCGCCCACCAGGGACAGGGGGAAACCCTCCACTTT.